This is a list of T cell receptor beta chains from one sample in a study of blood T cell repertoires in COVID-19. Profiled with immunoSEQ multiplex PCR; TCRdb holds only in-frame clones, not every one. The sample shows tens of thousands of clones, approximately 80% of them seen only once. The sample comprised peripheral blood. Source of these receptors: a man older than 75 with active or convalescent COVID-19. CDR3s include the opening cysteine and the closing phenylalanine or tryptophan. The D gene is left open where the match is weak. Expanded clones are given a class, and other clones once, few, many or no size at all.

size: -; J: TRBJ2-7; V: TRBV11-3; D: -; DNA: TGTGCCAGCAGCTCTCCCAGGGGGGACCCAATTACCTACGAGCAGTACTTC; CDR3: CASSSPRGDPITYEQYF
size: once; J: TRBJ1-1; V: TRBV6-5; D: -; DNA: TGTGCCAGCAGTTCCTACGTGTGGGGAGACACTGAAGCTTTCTTT; CDR3: CASSSYVWGDTEAFF
size: -; J: TRBJ2-7; V: TRBV2; D: TRBD2; DNA: TGTGCCAGCAAGCCGAGGGAGGGCCTGTTCGAGCAGTACTTC; CDR3: CASKPREGLFEQYF
size: -; J: TRBJ1-2; V: TRBV5-8; D: -; DNA: TGTGCCAGCAGGCCAAGGACAGCCTATGGCTACACCTTC; CDR3: CASRPRTAYGYTF
size: -; J: TRBJ2-7; V: TRBV6-2/TRBV6-3; D: -; DNA: TGTGCCAGCAGTTCCCGCCCCCCTGGTAGTTCATCCTACGAGCAGTACTTC; CDR3: CASSSRPPGSSSYEQYF
size: -; J: TRBJ1-5; V: TRBV28; D: TRBD1; DNA: TGTGCCAGCATCGTAGGGGGCGGAGGAGGGCAGCCCCAGCATTTT; CDR3: CASIVGGGGGQPQHF
size: once; J: TRBJ2-7; V: TRBV6-5; D: TRBD2; DNA: TGTGCCAGCAGTTACAGGGAGGGAGGGTCCTACGAGCAGTACTTC; CDR3: CASSYREGGSYEQYF
size: -; J: TRBJ1-2; V: TRBV6-5; D: -; DNA: TGTGCCAGCAGTTCGTCTTTTGGGCGTCGGGGCTACACCTTC; CDR3: CASSSSFGRRGYTF
size: once; J: TRBJ1-1; V: TRBV6-5; D: -; DNA: TGTGCCAGCAGTCCCCCGAGGGGGTGGGCTTTCTTT; CDR3: CASSPPRGWAFF
size: -; J: TRBJ1-2; V: TRBV10-3; D: -; DNA: TGTGCCATCAGTGAGGGGAGGGATAATGGCTACACCTTC; CDR3: CAISEGRDNGYTF
size: once; J: TRBJ2-5; V: TRBV6-1; D: -; DNA: TGTGCCAGCAGTGAATGGGGCCAGCCTAGGCCGGAGACCCAGTACTTC; CDR3: CASSEWGQPRPETQYF
size: once; J: TRBJ1-4; V: TRBV15; D: -; DNA: TGTGCCACCAGCAGCAGTTCTAATGAAAAACTGTTTTTT; CDR3: CATSSSSNEKLFF
size: once; J: TRBJ1-1; V: TRBV6-5; D: -; DNA: TGTGCCAGCAGCCCCAGATTGAACACTGAAGCTTTCTTT; CDR3: CASSPRLNTEAFF
size: -; J: TRBJ1-2; V: TRBV4-3; D: TRBD1; DNA: TGCGCCAGCAGCCAAGATACAGGGGTCTATGGCTACACCTTC; CDR3: CASSQDTGVYGYTF
size: -; J: TRBJ2-1; V: TRBV19; D: TRBD1; DNA: TGTGCCAGTAGTATAATTCTGGTGCAGGGGGACAATGAGCAGTTCTTC; CDR3: CASSIILVQGDNEQFF
size: few; J: TRBJ2-6; V: TRBV3-1/TRBV3-2; D: -; DNA: TGTGCCAGCAGCCAAGAGGAGGCTGGGGCCAACGTCCTGACTTTC; CDR3: CASSQEEAGANVLTF
size: -; J: TRBJ1-5; V: TRBV6-2/TRBV6-3; D: TRBD1; DNA: TGTGCCAGCACCCCGACAGGGGGACAGCGACAGCCCCAGCATTTT; CDR3: CASTPTGGQRQPQHF
size: few; J: TRBJ1-5; V: TRBV2; D: -; DNA: TGTGCCAGCAGTGTACAGAGTCAACCCCAGCATTTT; CDR3: CASSVQSQPQHF
size: -; J: TRBJ1-4; V: TRBV30; D: TRBD1; DNA: TGTGCCTGGGGACAGGGGGCGAACGGAAAACTGTTTTTT; CDR3: CAWGQGANGKLFF
size: -; J: TRBJ2-2; V: TRBV27; D: TRBD1; DNA: TGTGCCAGCAAGAGGACAGGAGCGAACACCGGGGAGCTGTTTTTT; CDR3: CASKRTGANTGELFF
size: -; J: TRBJ2-5; V: TRBV6-5; D: TRBD2; DNA: TGTGCCAGCAGAAGCGGGGGGGAAGAGACCCAGTACTTC; CDR3: CASRSGGEETQYF
size: -; J: TRBJ2-1; V: TRBV5-1; D: -; DNA: TGCGCCAGCAGCTTGGACCAGGGGTCCCTCAATGAGCAGTTCTTC; CDR3: CASSLDQGSLNEQFF